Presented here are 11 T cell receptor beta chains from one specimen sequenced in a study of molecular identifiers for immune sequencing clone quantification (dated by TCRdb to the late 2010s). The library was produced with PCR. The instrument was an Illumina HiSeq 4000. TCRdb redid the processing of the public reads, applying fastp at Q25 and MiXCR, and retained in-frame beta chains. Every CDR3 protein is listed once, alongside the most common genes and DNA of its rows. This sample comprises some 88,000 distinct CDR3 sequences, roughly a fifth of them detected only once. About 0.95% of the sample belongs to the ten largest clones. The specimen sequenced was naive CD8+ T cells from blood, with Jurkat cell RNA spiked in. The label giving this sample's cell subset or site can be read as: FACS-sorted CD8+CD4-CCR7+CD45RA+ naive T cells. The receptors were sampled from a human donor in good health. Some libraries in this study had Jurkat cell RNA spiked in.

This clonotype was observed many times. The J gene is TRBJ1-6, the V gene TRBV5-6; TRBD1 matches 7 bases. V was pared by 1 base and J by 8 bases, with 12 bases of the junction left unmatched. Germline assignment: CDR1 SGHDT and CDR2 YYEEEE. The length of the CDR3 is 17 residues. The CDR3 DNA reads TGTGCCAGCAGCTTGCCCCTGGGGAGGGGGCTATATTCACCCCTCCACTTT. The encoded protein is CASSLPLGRGLYSPLHF.

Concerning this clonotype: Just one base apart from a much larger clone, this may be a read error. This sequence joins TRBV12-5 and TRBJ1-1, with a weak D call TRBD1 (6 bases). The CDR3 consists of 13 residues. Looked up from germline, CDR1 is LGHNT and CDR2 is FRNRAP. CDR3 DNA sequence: TGTGCTAGTTCCCGAACAGGGAACACTGGAGCTTTCTTT. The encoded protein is CASSRTGNTGAFF.

Written as DNA, the CDR3 is TGTGCCAGCAGCCCTGACAGTTTCCAAGAGACCCAGTACTTC. Translated: CASSPDSFQETQYF. The V call is TRBV7-2, the J call TRBJ2-5; TRBD1 might be the D (5 bases). Trimming pared 5 bases from V and 1 base from J, leaving 11 bases between. The CDR3 runs 14 residues. The germline CDR1 and CDR2 sequences are SGHTA and FQGNSA.

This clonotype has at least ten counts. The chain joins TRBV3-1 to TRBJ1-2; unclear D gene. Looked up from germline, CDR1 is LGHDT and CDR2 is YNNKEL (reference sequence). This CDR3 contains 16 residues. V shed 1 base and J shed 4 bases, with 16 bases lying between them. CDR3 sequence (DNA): TGTGCCAGCAGCCAAGCAGAGAACAGACGAGGCTATGGCTACACCTTC. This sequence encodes CASSQAENRRGYGYTF.

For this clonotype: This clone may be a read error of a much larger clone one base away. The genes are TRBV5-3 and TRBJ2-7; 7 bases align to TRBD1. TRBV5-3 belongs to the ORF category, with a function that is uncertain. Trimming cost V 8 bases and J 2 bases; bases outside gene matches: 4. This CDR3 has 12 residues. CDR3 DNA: TGTGCCAGCAGGGGGACAGCCTACGAGCAGTACTTC. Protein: CASRGTAYEQYF.

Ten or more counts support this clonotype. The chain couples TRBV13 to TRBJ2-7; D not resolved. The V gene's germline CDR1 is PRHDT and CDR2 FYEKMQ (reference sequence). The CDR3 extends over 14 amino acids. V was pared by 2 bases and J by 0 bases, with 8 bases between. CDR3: CASSLSSNSYEQYF. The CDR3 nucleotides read TGTGCCAGCAGCTTATCAAGTAACTCCTACGAGCAGTACTTC.

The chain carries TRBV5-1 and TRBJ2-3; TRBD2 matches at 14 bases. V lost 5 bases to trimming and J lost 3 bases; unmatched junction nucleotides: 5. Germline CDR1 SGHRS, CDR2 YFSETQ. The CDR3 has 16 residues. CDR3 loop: CASRTSGGAGTDTQYF. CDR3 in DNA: TGCGCCAGCAGGACTAGCGGGGGGGCCGGTACAGATACGCAGTATTTT.

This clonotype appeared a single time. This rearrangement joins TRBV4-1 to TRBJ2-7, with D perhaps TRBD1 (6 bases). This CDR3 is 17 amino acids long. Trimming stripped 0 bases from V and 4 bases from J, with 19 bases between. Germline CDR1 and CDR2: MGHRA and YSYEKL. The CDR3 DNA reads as TGCGCCAGCAGCCAAGATTTTAGGACCCAGGGGCTATACGAGCAGTACTTC. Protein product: CASSQDFRTQGLYEQYF.

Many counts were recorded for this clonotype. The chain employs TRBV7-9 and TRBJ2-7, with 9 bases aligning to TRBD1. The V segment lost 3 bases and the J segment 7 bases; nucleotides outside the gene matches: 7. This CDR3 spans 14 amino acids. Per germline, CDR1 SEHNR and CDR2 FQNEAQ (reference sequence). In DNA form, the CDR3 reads TGTGCCAGCAGCTTTCGACAGGGGGGCGGGGAGCAGTACTTC. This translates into CASSFRQGGGEQYF.

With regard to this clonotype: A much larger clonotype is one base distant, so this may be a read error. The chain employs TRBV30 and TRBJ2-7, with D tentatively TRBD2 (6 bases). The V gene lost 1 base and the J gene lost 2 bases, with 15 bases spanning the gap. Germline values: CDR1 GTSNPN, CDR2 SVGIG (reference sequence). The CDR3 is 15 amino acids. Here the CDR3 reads CAWSAGQRAAYEQYF. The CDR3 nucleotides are TGTGCCTGGAGTGCTGGCCAGCGGGCCGCCTACGAGCAGTACTTC.

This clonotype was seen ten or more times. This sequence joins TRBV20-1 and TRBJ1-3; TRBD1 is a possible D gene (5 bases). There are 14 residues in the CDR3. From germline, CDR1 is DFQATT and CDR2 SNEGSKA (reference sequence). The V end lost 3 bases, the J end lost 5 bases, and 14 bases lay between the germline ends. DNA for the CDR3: TGCAGTGCTAGGCACCGGGAGGGGAGAAACACCATATATTTT. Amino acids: CSARHREGRNTIYF.